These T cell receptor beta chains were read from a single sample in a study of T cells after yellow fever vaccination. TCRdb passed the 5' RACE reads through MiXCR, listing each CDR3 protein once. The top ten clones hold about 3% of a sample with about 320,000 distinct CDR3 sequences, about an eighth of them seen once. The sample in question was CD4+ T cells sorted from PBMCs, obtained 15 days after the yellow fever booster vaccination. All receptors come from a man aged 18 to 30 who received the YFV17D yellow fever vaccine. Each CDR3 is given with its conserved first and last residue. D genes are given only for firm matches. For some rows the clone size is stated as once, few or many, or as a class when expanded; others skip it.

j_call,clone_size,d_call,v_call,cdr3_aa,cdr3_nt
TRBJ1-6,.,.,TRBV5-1,CASSIRGLAGGSPLHF,TGCGCCAGCAGCATACGGGGCCTAGCCGGTGGTTCACCCCTCCACTTT
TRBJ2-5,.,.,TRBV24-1,CATSDSRGLQETQYF,TGTGCCACCAGTGATTCGAGAGGTCTCCAAGAGACCCAGTACTTC
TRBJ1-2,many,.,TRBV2,CASGARSYGYTF,TGTGCCAGCGGGGCACGTAGCTATGGCTACACCTTC
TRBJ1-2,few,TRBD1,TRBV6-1,CANRDRGSPGYGYTF,TGTGCCAACCGGGACAGGGGAAGTCCGGGCTATGGCTACACCTTC
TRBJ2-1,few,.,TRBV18,CASSWTVRGGEQFF,TGTGCCAGCTCATGGACAGTCCGGGGCGGGGAGCAGTTCTTC
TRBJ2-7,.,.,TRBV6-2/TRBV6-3,CASSKTEIVQEQYF,TGTGCCAGCAGTAAAACCGAAATAGTACAAGAGCAGTACTTC
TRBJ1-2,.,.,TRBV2,CASGRQTNYGYTF,TGTGCCAGCGGGAGACAGACTAACTATGGCTACACCTTC
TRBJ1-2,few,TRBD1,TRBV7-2,CASRQDRGENYGYTF,TGTGCCAGCAGACAAGACAGGGGGGAAAACTATGGCTACACCTTC
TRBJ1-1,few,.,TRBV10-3,CAISGTGTGLTEAFF,TGTGCCATCAGCGGTACCGGGACGGGACTCACTGAAGCTTTCTTT
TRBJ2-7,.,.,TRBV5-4,CASSLAKGGEQYF,TGTGCCAGCAGCTTGGCCAAAGGCGGGGAGCAGTACTTC
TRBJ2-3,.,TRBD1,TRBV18,CASSVAGTASSTDTQYF,TGTGCCAGCTCAGTCGCCGGGACAGCCTCTAGCACAGATACGCAGTATTTT
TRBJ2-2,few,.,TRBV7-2,CASSYGGAIGELFF,TGTGCCAGCAGCTATGGGGGGGCGATCGGGGAGCTGTTTTTT
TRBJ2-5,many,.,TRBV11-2,CASSLGQGQETQYF,TGTGCCAGCAGCTTAGGCCAGGGACAAGAGACCCAGTACTTC
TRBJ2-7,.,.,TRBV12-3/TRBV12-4,CASTPGGGYEQCF,TGTGCCAGCACCCCCGGCGGGGGCTACGAGCAGTGCTTC